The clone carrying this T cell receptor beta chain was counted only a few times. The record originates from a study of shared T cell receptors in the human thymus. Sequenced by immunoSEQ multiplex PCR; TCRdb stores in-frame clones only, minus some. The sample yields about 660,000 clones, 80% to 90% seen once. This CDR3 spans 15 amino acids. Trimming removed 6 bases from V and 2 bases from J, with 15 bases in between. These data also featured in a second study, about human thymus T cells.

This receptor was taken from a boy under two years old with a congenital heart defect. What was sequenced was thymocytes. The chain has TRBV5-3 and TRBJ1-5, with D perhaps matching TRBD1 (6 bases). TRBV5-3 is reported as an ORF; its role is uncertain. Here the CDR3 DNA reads TGTGCCAGAATGGGGGCCCGACAGGGCAATCAGCCCCAGCATTTT. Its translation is CARMGARQGNQPQHF.